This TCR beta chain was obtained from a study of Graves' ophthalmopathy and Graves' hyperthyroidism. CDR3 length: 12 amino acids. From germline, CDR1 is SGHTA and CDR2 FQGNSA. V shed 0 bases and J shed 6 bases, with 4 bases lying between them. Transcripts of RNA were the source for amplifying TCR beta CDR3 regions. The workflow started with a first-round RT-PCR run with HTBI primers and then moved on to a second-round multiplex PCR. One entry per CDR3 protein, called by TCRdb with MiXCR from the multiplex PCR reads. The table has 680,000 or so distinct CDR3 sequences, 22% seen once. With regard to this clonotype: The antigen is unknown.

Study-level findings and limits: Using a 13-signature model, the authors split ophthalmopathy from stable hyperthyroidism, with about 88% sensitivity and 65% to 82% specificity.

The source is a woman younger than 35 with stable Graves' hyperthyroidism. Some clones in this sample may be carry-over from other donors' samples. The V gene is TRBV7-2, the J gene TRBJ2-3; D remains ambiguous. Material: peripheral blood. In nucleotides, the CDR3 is TGTGCCAGCAGCTTAGCGATCGATACGCAGTATTTT. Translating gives CASSLAIDTQYF.